This T cell receptor (beta chain) was obtained from a study of HIV-infected children after antiretroviral therapy interruption. The overall study: Children had CD4+ above 500, viral load below 50 copies/ml, either treatment arm. EBV and CMV exposure was recorded in most children.

The treatment: PENTA 11 planned treatment interruption arm or continuous ART arm. Sorting from thawed PBMCs isolated naive CD4+ CD45RA+ CD45RO- T cells. Unique molecular identifiers were included in an RNA-based 3' RACE TCR library. TCRdb independently ran MiXCR on the 3' RACE reads; one entry per CDR3 protein. The sample has 70,000 to 90,000 distinct CDR3 sequences, approximately 6.9% seen once. In this sample, this clonotype turned up many times. The source material was CD45RA+ CD4+ T cells from PBMCs, pooled from several time points, sampled from a donor given antiretroviral therapy, either interrupted or continuous. Subset in this sample: naive CD4+ CD45RA+ CD45RO- T cells. This clonotype was obtained from a pool of human donors with HIV.

The CDR3 loop reads CATDGGGNQPQHF. In DNA, the CDR3 is TGTGCCACCGACGGAGGGGGTAATCAGCCCCAGCATTTT. The chain employs TRBV6-5 and TRBJ1-5, with D maybe TRBD1 (6 bases). The germline V gene encodes CDR1 MNHEY and CDR2 SVGAGI. The V and J ends lost 10 bases and 4 bases respectively, with 14 bases between them. This CDR3 is 13 amino acids long.